The entry that follows covers one T cell receptor beta chain sequence. No antigen is known for it. Through a sample-barcoded 5' primer and a J-beta primer mix, a second PCR was run for roughly 6 to 12 cycles. Each single sample gave us at least 2.5 million CDR3-containing paired-end reads. MiXCR, run by TCRdb on the 5' RACE reads, gives a single entry per CDR3 protein. Counted here are 730,000 or so distinct CDR3 sequences, less than 45% occurring once; the ten biggest clones make up roughly 30%. Donation came from healthy Caucasian individuals in Russia who were aged about 6 to 100. V shed 4 bases and J 7 bases; nucleotides not matched to a gene: 7. The germline V gene encodes CDR1 SGHNT and CDR2 YYREEE (reference sequence). CDR3 length equals 16 residues. This sample was taken from a study of blood T cells in healthy people across ages. General study findings and limits: Estimates of total diversity, which came from one million sequenced T cells, were considered to be underestimates.

This chain connects TRBV5-4 to TRBJ2-1, with 14 bases fitting TRBD2. Specimen: blood. The sequence was collected from an elderly man in good health. In DNA, the CDR3 is TGTGCCAGCAGCCCCGGACTAGCGGGGGGTCAGAATGAGCAGTTCTTC. This translates into CASSPGLAGGQNEQFF. Together with reference TRBV5-4 and TRBJ2-1, the CDR3 gives the full variable domain: ETGVTQSPTHLIKTRGQQVTLRCSSQSGHNTVSWYQQALGQGPQFIFQYYREEENGRGNFPPRFSGLQFPNYSSELNVNALELDDSALYLCASSPGLAGGQNEQFFGPGTRLTVL.